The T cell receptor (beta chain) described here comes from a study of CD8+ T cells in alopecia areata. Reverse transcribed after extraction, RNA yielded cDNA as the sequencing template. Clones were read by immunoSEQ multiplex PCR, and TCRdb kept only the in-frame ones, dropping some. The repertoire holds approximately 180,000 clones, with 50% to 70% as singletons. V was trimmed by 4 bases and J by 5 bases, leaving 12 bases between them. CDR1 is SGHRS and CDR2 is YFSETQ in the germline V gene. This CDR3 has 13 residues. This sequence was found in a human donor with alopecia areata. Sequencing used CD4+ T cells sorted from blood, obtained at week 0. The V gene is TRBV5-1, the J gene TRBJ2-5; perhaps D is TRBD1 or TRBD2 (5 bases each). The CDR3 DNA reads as TGCGCCAGCAGCCCGGGACCCGGGGAGACCCAGTACTTC. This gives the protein CASSPGPGETQYF.